This T cell receptor (beta chain) was sequenced for a study of shared clonotypes between healthy human individuals. Regarding the study as a whole: Across subsets, estimated richness was generally greater for naive than for memory populations.

A note on this clone: Its target is not known.

Division of CD4+ cells produced a CD45RA+ naive subset and a CD45RA-negative memory subset. Repertoires were generated with immunoSEQ multiplex PCR, while TCRdb's copy carries only in-frame clones and drops some. The sample records some 1,100,000 clones, 75% to 80% being singletons. The CDR3 runs 15 residues. V lost 8 bases and J 5 bases, leaving 22 bases between the germline ends. The germline gives CDR1 MDHEN, CDR2 SYDVKM. This chain connects TRBV28 to TRBJ2-7; either TRBD1 or TRBD2 may supply D (6 bases each). This receptor was obtained from a man aged 18 to 30 in good health. Some clones in this sample may be carry-over from other donors' samples. The sample consisted of memory CD4+ T cells from PBMCs. Noted subset: CD45RA-negative fraction. This CDR3 reads CASGGGSGSRDEQYF. CDR3 nucleotide sequence: TGTGCCAGCGGAGGGGGGAGCGGCTCCCGGGACGAGCAGTACTTC. The variable domain in full, completed from reference TRBV28 and TRBJ2-7, reads DVKVTQSSRYLVKRTGEKVFLECVQDMDHENMFWYRQDPGLGLRLIYFSYDVKMKEKGDIPEGYSVSREKKERFSLILESASTNQTSMYLCASGGGSGSRDEQYFGPGTRLTVT.